Listed below are T cell receptor beta chains from one sample, sequenced in a study of cytomegalovirus exposure and HLA in healthy donors. Sequenced by immunoSEQ multiplex PCR; TCRdb stores in-frame clones only, minus some. The table records 270,000 or so clones, approximately 90% of them present only once. Sequenced sample: PBMCs. These receptors were collected from a middle-aged man in good health and CMV-seropositive. Both conserved end residues are part of each CDR3. The order of the fields is clone size, V gene, J gene, D gene, CDR3 protein, CDR3 DNA. The D gene is left open where the match is weak. For some rows the clone size is stated as once, few or many, or as a class when expanded; others skip it.

size: -; V: TRBV18; J: TRBJ2-2; D: -; CDR3: CASSPIGSTGELFF; DNA: TGTGCCAGCTCGCCAATTGGGAGCACCGGGGAGCTGTTTTTT
size: -; V: TRBV28; J: TRBJ2-7; D: -; CDR3: CASSLQGAYEQYF; DNA: TGTGCCAGCAGCCTACAGGGTGCGTACGAGCAGTACTTC
size: -; V: TRBV23-1; J: TRBJ1-6; D: -; CDR3: CASRARVGSPLHF; DNA: TGCGCCAGCCGTGCGCGGGTGGGCTCACCCCTCCACTTT
size: -; V: TRBV5-6; J: TRBJ2-7; D: TRBD2; CDR3: CASTRISSGAYEQYF; DNA: TGTGCCAGCACCAGAATTTCTAGCGGGGCCTACGAGCAGTACTTC
size: -; V: TRBV7-3; J: TRBJ2-1; D: TRBD1; CDR3: CASSVGQGGYNEQFF; DNA: TGTGCCAGCAGCGTTGGACAGGGCGGGTACAATGAGCAGTTCTTC
size: -; V: TRBV27; J: TRBJ1-4; D: -; CDR3: CASSFTGSEKLFF; DNA: TGTGCCAGCAGTTTCACGGGTTCCGAAAAACTGTTTTTT
size: -; V: TRBV4-1; J: TRBJ1-2; D: TRBD1; CDR3: CASSQVGRDRVYGYTF; DNA: TGCGCCAGCAGCCAAGTGGGTCGGGACAGGGTTTATGGCTACACCTTC
size: -; V: TRBV7-2; J: TRBJ2-1; D: -; CDR3: CASSASGSYNEQFF; DNA: TGTGCCAGCAGCGCGAGCGGATCTTACAATGAGCAGTTCTTC
size: -; V: TRBV5-4; J: TRBJ1-2; D: -; CDR3: CASTDRGSNYGYTF; DNA: TGTGCCAGCACCGACCGAGGATCGAACTATGGCTACACCTTC
size: -; V: TRBV27; J: TRBJ2-2; D: TRBD2; CDR3: CASSATSVTGELFF; DNA: TGTGCCAGCAGCGCGACTAGCGTGACCGGGGAGCTGTTTTTT
size: -; V: TRBV6-5; J: TRBJ2-7; D: TRBD1; CDR3: CASSYSWTGGEQYF; DNA: TGTGCCAGCAGTTACAGCTGGACAGGGGGCGAGCAGTACTTC
size: -; V: TRBV4-1; J: TRBJ2-7; D: TRBD1; CDR3: CASSPPRGQGADYEQYF; DNA: TGCGCCAGCAGCCCTCCACGGGGACAGGGGGCCGACTACGAGCAGTACTTC
size: -; V: TRBV15; J: TRBJ1-2; D: TRBD1; CDR3: CATSRDGGQGAGGYTF; DNA: TGTGCCACCAGCAGAGATGGAGGCCAGGGGGCTGGCGGCTACACCTTC
size: -; V: TRBV5-6; J: TRBJ1-5; D: TRBD1; CDR3: CASSLAGGRSNQPQHF; DNA: TGTGCCAGCAGCTTAGCAGGGGGACGAAGCAATCAGCCCCAGCATTTT
size: -; V: TRBV7-7; J: TRBJ2-3; D: TRBD2; CDR3: CASSLGVSGTDTQYF; DNA: TGTGCTAGCAGCTTAGGTGTTAGCGGGACAGATACGCAGTATTTT
size: -; V: TRBV7-8; J: TRBJ2-7; D: TRBD2; CDR3: CASSLVRTSGRAYEQYF; DNA: TGTGCCAGCAGCTTAGTACGGACTAGCGGGAGGGCCTACGAGCAGTACTTC
size: -; V: TRBV7-3; J: TRBJ2-1; D: -; CDR3: CASSLTFREGNEQFF; DNA: TGTGCCAGCAGCTTAACGTTCAGGGAAGGGAATGAGCAGTTCTTC
size: -; V: TRBV4-3; J: TRBJ1-1; D: -; CDR3: CASRQTSNTEAFF; DNA: TGCGCCAGCCGACAGACATCGAACACTGAAGCTTTCTTT
size: few; V: TRBV7-8; J: TRBJ2-7; D: TRBD1; CDR3: CASSLAYRDRSYEQYF; DNA: TGTGCCAGCAGCTTAGCCTACCGGGACAGGTCCTACGAGCAGTACTTC
size: -; V: TRBV7-9; J: TRBJ1-2; D: -; CDR3: CASSFPFQGGNYGYTF; DNA: TGTGCCAGCAGCTTCCCCTTCCAGGGAGGGAACTATGGCTACACCTTC
size: -; V: TRBV28; J: TRBJ2-3; D: TRBD2; CDR3: CASSPVAGVGLGYTDTQYF; DNA: TGTGCCAGCAGTCCCGTAGCGGGAGTGGGGCTCGGCTACACAGATACGCAGTATTTT
size: -; V: TRBV2; J: TRBJ2-1; D: TRBD2; CDR3: CASRLSSGGIYNEQFF; DNA: TGTGCCAGCAGACTATCTAGCGGGGGAATCTACAATGAGCAGTTCTTC
size: -; V: TRBV7-9; J: TRBJ2-1; D: TRBD2; CDR3: CASSILAGGSKVHEQFF; DNA: TGTGCCAGCAGCATACTAGCGGGAGGTTCCAAGGTCCATGAGCAGTTCTTC
size: -; V: TRBV10-3; J: TRBJ1-3; D: TRBD1; CDR3: CATRQGSPGNTIYF; DNA: TGTGCCACCCGACAGGGGTCGCCTGGAAACACCATATATTTT
size: few; V: TRBV28; J: TRBJ2-5; D: -; CDR3: CASSTTGRETQYF; DNA: TGTGCCAGCAGTACCACAGGGCGGGAGACCCAGTACTTC
size: -; V: TRBV2; J: TRBJ2-3; D: -; CDR3: CASSETGYGDTQYF; DNA: TGTGCCAGCAGTGAAACAGGGTACGGAGATACGCAGTATTTT
size: -; V: TRBV5-6; J: TRBJ2-7; D: TRBD2; CDR3: CASSPGLAGAYEQYF; DNA: TGTGCCAGCAGCCCGGGACTAGCGGGTGCCTACGAGCAGTACTTC
size: -; V: TRBV7-8; J: TRBJ2-7; D: -; CDR3: CASSLGPLARIPYEQYF; DNA: TGTGCCAGCAGCTTAGGACCCCTGGCCAGGATCCCCTACGAGCAGTACTTC
size: -; V: TRBV27; J: TRBJ2-7; D: TRBD1; CDR3: CASSPLDRAPYEQYF; DNA: TGTGCCAGCAGTCCTTTGGACAGGGCGCCCTACGAGCAGTACTTC
size: -; V: TRBV28; J: TRBJ2-7; D: TRBD1; CDR3: CATEGTASYEQYF; DNA: TGTGCCACCGAGGGGACAGCTTCCTACGAGCAGTACTTC